Listed below are T cell receptor beta chains from one sample, sequenced in a study of OX40 agonist ivuxolimab in advanced cancers. Only in-frame clones appear in the TCRdb table, and some are missing; sequencing was by immunoSEQ multiplex PCR. Of 85,000 to 95,000 clones in the sample, roughly 87% were seen once. Sequences were derived from CD4+ or CD8+ T cells sorted from blood, sampled in a trial of the OX40 agonist ivuxolimab. The source is an adult with an advanced solid tumor such as melanoma, head and neck, liver or kidney cancer. Each CDR3 is given with its conserved first and last residue. The D gene is left open where the match is weak. Some rows have no size entry. The others give once, few or many, or a class for an expanded clone.

d_call,clone_size,j_call,v_call,cdr3_nt,cdr3_aa
.,.,TRBJ2-3,TRBV11-2,TGTGCCAGCAGCAGAAACCGGGGCACAGATACGCAGTATTTT,CASSRNRGTDTQYF
.,.,TRBJ2-5,TRBV19,TGTGCCTCAGCGACGAGCAGCCAAGAGACCCAGTACTTC,CASATSSQETQYF
TRBD1,.,TRBJ1-6,TRBV19,TGTGCCAGTAGTGGGGACAGGGAAAATTCACCCCTCCACTTT,CASSGDRENSPLHF
TRBD1,.,TRBJ1-1,TRBV6-5,TGTGCCAGCAGGACGACAGGGCACACTGAAGCTTTCTTT,CASRTTGHTEAFF
TRBD1,once,TRBJ2-7,TRBV7-9,TGTGCCAGCAGCTTAGAGGGGGCGGTGTACGAGCAGTACTTC,CASSLEGAVYEQYF
.,.,TRBJ2-2,TRBV28,TGTGCCAGTATGGACGGACTATCGAACACCGGGGAGCTGTTTTTT,CASMDGLSNTGELFF
.,.,TRBJ1-4,TRBV27,TGTGCCAGCAGTCCCCGGACCACCCCTAATGAAAAACTGTTTTTT,CASSPRTTPNEKLFF
.,.,TRBJ2-6,TRBV18,TGTGCCAGCTCACCATCTGCTGGGGCCAACGTCCTGACTTTC,CASSPSAGANVLTF
TRBD1,.,TRBJ2-2,TRBV25-1,TGTGCCAGCAGTGCTCAGACAGGGAGGAACACCGGGGAGCTGTTTTTT,CASSAQTGRNTGELFF
.,once,TRBJ1-5,TRBV2,TGTGCCAGCAGTGAAGAGGGGTATAGCAATCAGCCCCAGCATTTT,CASSEEGYSNQPQHF
.,.,TRBJ1-1,TRBV9,TGTGCCAGCAGCGTAGTTGGGACGGGTATCACTGAAGCTTTCTTT,CASSVVGTGITEAFF
.,.,TRBJ2-2,TRBV18,TGTGCCAGCTCACCCCCCTCCGGGGAGCTGTTTTTT,CASSPPSGELFF
TRBD1,.,TRBJ1-1,TRBV25-1,TGTGCCAGCAGTGAATTGGACAGGGGCGACACTGAAGCTTTCTTT,CASSELDRGDTEAFF
.,.,TRBJ1-2,TRBV11-1,TGTGCCAGCAGCTTAGACAGGGCGCTTGGGCACTATGGCTACACCTTC,CASSLDRALGHYGYTF
TRBD1,few,TRBJ1-1,TRBV29-1,TGCAGCGTTGGAAAGACAGGGGAGTTTGAAGCTTTCTTT,CSVGKTGEFEAFF
TRBD1,.,TRBJ1-6,TRBV27,TGTGCCAGCAGTTTCCTAGACAGGGGAAATTCACCCCTCCACTTT,CASSFLDRGNSPLHF
.,once,TRBJ2-7,TRBV18,TGTGCCAGCTCACCAAACAGGGATCCCTACGAGCAGTACTTC,CASSPNRDPYEQYF